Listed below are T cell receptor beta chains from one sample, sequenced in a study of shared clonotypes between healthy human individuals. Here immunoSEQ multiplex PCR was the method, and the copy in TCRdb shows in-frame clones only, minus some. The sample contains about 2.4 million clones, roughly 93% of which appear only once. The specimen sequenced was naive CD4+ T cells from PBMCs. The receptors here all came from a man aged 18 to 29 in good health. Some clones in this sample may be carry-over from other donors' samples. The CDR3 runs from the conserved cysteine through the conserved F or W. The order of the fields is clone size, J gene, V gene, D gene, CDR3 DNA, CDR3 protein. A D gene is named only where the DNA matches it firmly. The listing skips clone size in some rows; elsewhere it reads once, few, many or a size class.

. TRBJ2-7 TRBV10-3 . TGTGCCATCAGTGAGGTTAGCAGCTCCTACGAGCAGTACTTC CAISEVSSSYEQYF
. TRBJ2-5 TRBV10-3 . TGTGCCATCAGTCCAGAGGGGGGGATCGGAGAGACCCAGTACTTC CAISPEGGIGETQYF
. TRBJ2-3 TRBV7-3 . TGTGCCAGCAGCCCGCAGGGTATGGATACGCAGTATTTT CASSPQGMDTQYF
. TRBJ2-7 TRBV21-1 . TGTGCCAGCAGCTCACCGGGACTAGCGGGAGGCCCTTGCTACGAGCAGTACTTC CASSSPGLAGGPCYEQYF
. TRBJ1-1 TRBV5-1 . TGCGCCAGCAGCAACCGACCTGGACTGAACACTGAAGCTTTCTTT CASSNRPGLNTEAFF
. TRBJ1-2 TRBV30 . TGTGCCTGGGTGGCTGCGGGATTCTATGGCTACACCTTC CAWVAAGFYGYTF
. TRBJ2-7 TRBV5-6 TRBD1 TGTGCCAGCAGCCGCGGCACAGGGGCCGAGCAGTACTTC CASSRGTGAEQYF
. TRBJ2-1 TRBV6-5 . TGTGCCAGCACCAAGCTGGGGGGAAATGAGCAGTTCTTC CASTKLGGNEQFF
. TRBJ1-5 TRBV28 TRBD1 TGTGCCAGCAGTTTATTAAGGGGGCGCGGAAATCAGCCCCAGCATTTT CASSLLRGRGNQPQHF
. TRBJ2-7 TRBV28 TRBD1 TGTGCCAGCAGTTTAGTTTTGGGCAGGGGGCTGAAGAACGAGCAGTACTTC CASSLVLGRGLKNEQYF
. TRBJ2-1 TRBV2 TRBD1 TGTGCCAGCGCCGGGACAGGGGACAATGAGCAGTTCTTC CASAGTGDNEQFF
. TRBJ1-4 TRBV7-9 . TGTGCCAGTAGCCCGAGGGCAATTAATGAAAAACTGTTTTTT CASSPRAINEKLFF
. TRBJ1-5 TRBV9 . TGTGCCAGCAGCACCTCCGTCTCTCAGCCCCAGCATTTT CASSTSVSQPQHF
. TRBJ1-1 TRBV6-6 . TGTGCCAGCAGTGATAGGGGACTTGAAGCTTTCTTT CASSDRGLEAFF
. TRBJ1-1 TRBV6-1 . TGTGCCAGCTATTTGGCAGGTTTCACTGAAGCTTTCTTT CASYLAGFTEAFF
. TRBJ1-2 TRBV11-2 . TGTGCCAGCAGCTTTGTTCAGGATGGCTACACCTTC CASSFVQDGYTF
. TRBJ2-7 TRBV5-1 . TGCGCCAGCAGCTTGGAAGCGGGCCGGTCCTACGAGCAGTACTTC CASSLEAGRSYEQYF
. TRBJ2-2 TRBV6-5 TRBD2 TGTGCCAGCAATCCAGCGGGAGAGGAGACCGGGGAGCTGTTTTTT CASNPAGEETGELFF
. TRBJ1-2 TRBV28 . TGTGCCAGCAGTTTAGACAGGAACTATGGCTACACCTTC CASSLDRNYGYTF
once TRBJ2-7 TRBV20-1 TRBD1 TGCAGTGCGGGGACAGGAGACGAGCAGTACTTC CSAGTGDEQYF
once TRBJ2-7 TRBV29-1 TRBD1 TGCAGCGTTGAAGGACAGGGGCGAGAGCAGTACTTC CSVEGQGREQYF
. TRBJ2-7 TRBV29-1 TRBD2 TGCAGCGCCCGGACTAGCGGGAGAGGCGAGCAGTACTTC CSARTSGRGEQYF
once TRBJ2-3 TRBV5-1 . TGCGCCAGCAGCTTGGACTCGGCCGCGGGGACGCAGTATTTT CASSLDSAAGTQYF
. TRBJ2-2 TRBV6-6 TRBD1 TGTGCCAGCAGTTACACCCGGACAGGGACAAACGGGGAGCTGTTTTTT CASSYTRTGTNGELFF
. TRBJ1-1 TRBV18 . TGTGCCAGCTCAGCGAACAGGGACACTGAAGCTTTCTTT CASSANRDTEAFF
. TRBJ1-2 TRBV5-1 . TGCGCCAGCAGCTTGGAACCTACTAACTATGGCTACACCTTC CASSLEPTNYGYTF
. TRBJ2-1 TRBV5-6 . TGTGCCAGCAGCTCGGGGTCCACGGGTGAGCAGTTCTTC CASSSGSTGEQFF
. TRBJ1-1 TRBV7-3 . TGTGCCAGCAGCTTGTCCCGGACAGCTGAAGCTTTCTTT CASSLSRTAEAFF
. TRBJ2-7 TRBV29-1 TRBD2 TGCAGCGTTGCTAGCGGGTTCTACGAGCAGTACTTC CSVASGFYEQYF
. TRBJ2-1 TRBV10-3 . TGTGCCATCAGTGCTGTCGGGGGGCAACCCTACAATGAGCAGTTCTTC CAISAVGGQPYNEQFF
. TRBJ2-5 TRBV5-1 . TGCGCCAGCAGCTTGGGAACAGCGTCGCAAAGCGAGACCCAGTACTTC CASSLGTASQSETQYF
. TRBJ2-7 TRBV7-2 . TGTGCCAGCAGCCTGGGGACTCCAGGACCCTACGAGCAGTACTTC CASSLGTPGPYEQYF
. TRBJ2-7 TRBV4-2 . TGTGCCAGCAGCCGCGGGACAGCGGGCTACGAGCAGTACTTC CASSRGTAGYEQYF
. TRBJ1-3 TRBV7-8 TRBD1 TGTGCCAGCGGGATCCAGGGGGCTGATAACACCATATATTTT CASGIQGADNTIYF
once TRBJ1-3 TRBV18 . TGTGCCAGCTCGCGGGGTTCTGGAAACACCATATATTTT CASSRGSGNTIYF
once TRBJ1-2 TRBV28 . TGTGCCAGCAGTTTAGGCAGGACGCCCTATGGCTACACCTTC CASSLGRTPYGYTF
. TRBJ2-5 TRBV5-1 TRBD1 TGCGCCAGCAGCTTGGCCGGCGGACAGGGTACGGAGACCCAGTACTTC CASSLAGGQGTETQYF
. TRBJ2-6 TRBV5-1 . TGCGCCAGCAGCTTGGACGAGGCGTCTGGGGCCAACGTCCTGACTTTC CASSLDEASGANVLTF
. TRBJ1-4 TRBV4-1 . TGCGCCAGCAGCCAGGGAGTTAATGAACAACTGTTTTTT CASSQGVNEQLFF
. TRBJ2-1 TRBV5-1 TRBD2 TGCGCCAGCAGCTTGGCGGTCTGGGCTAGCGGGGGACTCAATGAGCAGTTCTTC CASSLAVWASGGLNEQFF
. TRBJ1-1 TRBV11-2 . TGTGCCAGCAGCTTAGTGGCTGACAGACAGGCTTTCTTT CASSLVADRQAFF
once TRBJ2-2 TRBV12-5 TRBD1 TGTGCTAGTGGTTTTCTCTGGGGGACAGGTAACACCGGGGAGCTGTTTTTT CASGFLWGTGNTGELFF
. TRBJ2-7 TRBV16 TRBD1 TGTGCCAGCAGAGGACAGGGGAGTTACGAGCAGTACTTC CASRGQGSYEQYF
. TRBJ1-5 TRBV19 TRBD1 TGTGCCAGTAGTGCCTCGGACAGGGGGGACAATCAGCCCCAGCATTTT CASSASDRGDNQPQHF
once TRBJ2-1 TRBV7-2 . TGTGCTACGCGGGACTCTCACAATGAGCAGTTCTTC CATRDSHNEQFF
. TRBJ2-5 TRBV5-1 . TGCGCCAGCAGTCAGGGGAGCCAAGAGACCCAGTACTTC CASSQGSQETQYF
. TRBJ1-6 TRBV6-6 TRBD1 TGTGCCAGCAGGAGACAGGGGCTGAATAATTCACCCCTCCACTTT CASRRQGLNNSPLHF
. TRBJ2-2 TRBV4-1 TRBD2 TGCGCCAGCAGCCCGAGCGGGAGGGCGGCCACCGGGGAGCTGTTTTTT CASSPSGRAATGELFF
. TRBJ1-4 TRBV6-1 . TGTGCCAGCAAAGGCAGACGAGCAACTAATGAAAAACTGTTTTTT CASKGRRATNEKLFF
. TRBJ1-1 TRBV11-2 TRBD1 TGTGCCAGCAGCCGACAGGGGGCGCGTGTCACTGAAGCTTTCTTT CASSRQGARVTEAFF